This section outlines one T cell receptor beta chain sequence together with its context. What it binds is unknown. Profiled with immunoSEQ multiplex PCR; TCRdb holds only in-frame clones, not every one. Seen here are 45,000 to 55,000 clones, more than 60% observed once, and the top ten hold roughly 22%. This entry belongs to a study of T cell responses to AZD1222 COVID-19 vaccine. Broader study findings: Donor demographics were predominantly white British with a female majority; clonal diversity may be underestimated.

This CDR3 is 17 amino acids long. Germline V gene data show CDR1 as LNHDA and CDR2 as SQIVND (reference sequence). V lost 1 base and J lost 0, with 15 bases in between. This TCR was recovered from an adult in good health. The input for sequencing was peripheral blood, taken on day 0 of MenACWY control vaccination. The genes are TRBV19 and TRBJ1-1, with D possibly TRBD1 on 6 matching bases. The DNA of the CDR3 is TGTGCCAGTAGTATAGGTGGGGGCCGCTTTATGAACACTGAAGCTTTCTTT. This translates into CASSIGGGRFMNTEAFF. Variable domain in full (rest from reference TRBV19 and TRBJ1-1): DGGITQSPKYLFRKEGQNVTLSCEQNLNHDAMYWYRQDPGQGLRLIYYSQIVNDFQKGDIAEGYSVSREKKESFPLTVTSAQKNPTAFYLCASSIGGGRFMNTEAFFGQGTRLTVV.